This note documents a single T cell receptor (beta chain) sequence. The junction differs from germline at one of its ends, possibly a read error. This entry comes from a study of T cell changes during pregnancy in multiple sclerosis. The assay was immunoSEQ multiplex PCR, and TCRdb's table has in-frame clones only and misses some. The sample includes some 90,000 clones, 90% to 95% of them seen just once. The starting material was peripheral blood, obtained after pregnancy. The origin of this receptor is a female donor in good health, enrolled as a control in a pregnancy study.

The CDR3 protein is CASSPTESPRDF. The CDR3 DNA is TGTGCCAGCAGCCCGACCGAGTCCCCTCGGGACTTC. The gene calls are TRBV7-9 and TRBJ2-4; no clear D gene. Germline assignment: CDR1 SEHNR and CDR2 FQNEAQ (reference sequence). There are 12 residues in the CDR3.